The TCR beta chain under discussion was sequenced for a study of PD-1 blockade in classical Hodgkin lymphoma. Study background: The patients were dosed with nivolumab 3 mg/kg, infused intravenously every 2 weeks. Whole-study results and caveats: When nivolumab was started under 1 year after ASCT, patients were excluded. Compared with baseline, CD4+ but not CD8+ TCR diversity had risen significantly by C4D1. It was reported that newly diagnosed patients had less baseline TCR diversity than healthy donors.

Method: immunoSEQ multiplex PCR; TCRdb's copy keeps in-frame clones and lacks some. This sample has 29,000 or so clones, with over 55% found just once. With 2 bases clipped from V and 3 bases from J, the junction kept 4 bases outside the gene matches. The germline gives CDR1 KGHSH, CDR2 LQKENI. The CDR3 loop spans 15 amino acids. As concerns this clone: What it recognizes is unknown.

All trial patients relapsed after autologous stem cell transplantation. The clonotype originates from a human donor with classical Hodgkin lymphoma. V is TRBV18 and J is TRBJ1-5; 7 positions match TRBD1. This sample comprised peripheral blood mononuclear cells (PBMCs), obtained before the second cycle of nivolumab. The CDR3: CASSPDRDPNQPQHF. CDR3 DNA sequence: TGTGCCAGCTCACCAGACAGGGATCCCAATCAGCCCCAGCATTTT.